These T cell receptor beta chains were read from a single sample in a study of cytomegalovirus exposure and HLA in healthy donors. Only in-frame clones appear in the TCRdb table, and some are missing; sequencing was by immunoSEQ multiplex PCR. This table has 80,000 to 100,000 clones, around nine tenths appearing once. Sequencing used PBMCs. These receptor sequences come from a woman aged 25 to 39 in good health and CMV-seronegative. Both conserved end residues are part of each CDR3. The D gene is left open where the match is weak. Some rows mark clone size as missing; the rest say once, few, many or name a class of expanded clone.

TRBJ2-5 TRBV5-6 . . CASSLVGAYQETQYF
TRBJ1-3 TRBV6-5 . . CASSYSGGPRGNTIYF
TRBJ2-3 TRBV11-3 . . CASSSRSADTQYF
TRBJ2-2 TRBV9 . TRBD2 CASSVNLAANTGELFF
TRBJ1-2 TRBV29-1 few . CSVIVPGGYTF
TRBJ2-7 TRBV11-2 . TRBD1 CASSLLRGTAGYEQYF
TRBJ2-7 TRBV28 . TRBD1 CASVTGTGVREQYF
TRBJ2-7 TRBV29-1 . . CSVGVDRIYEQYF
TRBJ2-3 TRBV5-5 few TRBD2 CASSLPLTLAGHEDTQYF
TRBJ1-2 TRBV7-9 . TRBD1 CASSSRTGPRGYGYTF
TRBJ1-2 TRBV9 . TRBD1 CASSVGNRGNGYTF